The 29 T cell receptor beta chains given below trace back to one sample, sequenced in a study of blood T cells in healthy people across ages. Then a second PCR, running about 7 to 11 cycles, was carried out with a sample-barcoded 5' primer and a J-beta primer mix. TCRdb ran MiXCR on the 5' RACE reads and lists one entry per CDR3 protein. The sample has about 570,000 distinct CDR3 sequences, roughly a quarter seen once. The same sample was also studied in work on T cells of mothers and their children.

Material: blood. These receptors all stem from a boy aged 2 to 10 in good health.

The chain is built from TRBV2 and TRBJ2-3; D is unresolved. The CDR3 totals 13 residues. The germline V and J ends were trimmed by 6 bases and 5 bases, with 12 bases remaining between them. Germline assignment: CDR1 SNHLY and CDR2 FYNNEI. CDR3 residues: CASSVIEKDTQYF. The CDR3 region has the DNA TGTGCCAGCAGCGTAATAGAGAAAGATACGCAGTATTTT. Full variable domain (rest looked up from reference TRBV2 and TRBJ2-3): EPEVTQTPSHQVTQMGQEVILRCVPISNHLYFYWYRQILGQKVEFLVSFYNNEISEKSEIFDDQFSVERPDGSNFTLKIRSTKLEDSAMYFCASSVIEKDTQYFGPGTRLTVL.

The chain employs TRBV7-9 and TRBJ2-5; D is ambiguous. Germline V CDR1 and CDR2: SEHNR, FQNEAQ (reference sequence). V lost 5 bases, J lost 3 bases, and 10 bases lay in between. The CDR3 sequence is 13 residues long. The CDR3 bases are TGTGCCAGCAGCCGCGGCTGGAAAGAGACCCAGTACTTC. Amino acids: CASSRGWKETQYF.

This clonotype has more than one count but fewer than ten. J is TRBJ2-5 and V is TRBV27, with D possibly being TRBD1 (5 bases). Germline lookup yields CDR1 MNHEY and CDR2 SMNVEV (reference sequence). V was cut by 5 bases and J by 5 bases, with 18 bases left in between. This CDR3 is 15 amino acids long. CDR3 in amino acids: CASSRDSLQRETQYF. The CDR3 coding sequence is TGTGCCAGCAGTCGTGACAGCCTCCAAAGGGAGACCCAGTACTTC.

Here the CDR3 reads CSASGYIAGVSTEQFF. CDR3 DNA sequence: TGCAGTGCTAGTGGATACATAGCGGGAGTCTCCACTGAGCAGTTCTTC. The chain carries TRBV20-1 and TRBJ2-1, with 9 bases lining up with TRBD2. CDR1 and CDR2 (germline): DFQATT, SNEGSKA (reference sequence). This CDR3 has 16 amino acids. With 3 bases clipped from V and 9 bases from J, the junction kept 15 bases outside the gene matches.

This rearrangement joins TRBV6-2 or TRBV6-3 to TRBJ2-4; D tentatively reads TRBD1 or TRBD2 (6 bases each). Per germline, CDR1 MNHEY and CDR2 SVGEGT. The CDR3 runs 15 residues. V shed 11 bases and J shed 8 bases, with 25 bases lying between them. CDR3 in amino acids: CACAGDRRVLDIQYF. The DNA of the CDR3 is TGTGCCTGCGCCGGTGACAGGAGGGTCCTAGACATTCAGTACTTC.

About this clonotype itself: The junction and the germline gene differ at one end; a read error may be behind it. This sequence joins TRBV12-3 or TRBV12-4 and TRBJ1-2, with 12 positions matching TRBD1. This CDR3 spans 15 amino acids. The CDR3 reads CARSSGTGGAYGYTF. The CDR3 nucleotides read TGTGCCCGCAGTTCCGGGACAGGGGGCGCATATGGCTACACCTTC.

This clonotype has only a few counts. J is TRBJ2-5 and V is TRBV7-2; 15 positions match TRBD2. CDR1 and CDR2 from the germline V gene are SGHTA and FQGNSA. V lost 6 bases and J lost 7; bases outside the gene matches: 6. The CDR3 extends over 15 amino acids. The CDR3: CASRWTSGRGGTQYF. CDR3 nucleotide sequence: TGTGCCAGCAGGTGGACTAGCGGGAGGGGGGGGACCCAGTACTTC. Looking up the rest from reference TRBV7-2 and TRBJ2-5 gives the full variable domain: GAGVSQSPSNKVTEKGKDVELRCDPISGHTALYWYRQSLGQGLEFLIYFQGNSAPDKSGLPSDRFSAERTGGSVSTLTIQRTQQEDSAVYLCASRWTSGRGGTQYFGPGTRLLVL.

The V gene is TRBV30, the J gene TRBJ1-1; D possibly corresponds to TRBD1 (6 bases). CDR1 GTSNPN and CDR2 SVGIG come from the germline V gene (reference sequence). Trimming stripped 2 bases from V and 1 base from J, with 8 bases between. The CDR3 has 13 amino acids. CDR3 sequence: CAWSLTGNTEAFF. The CDR3, as DNA: TGTGCCTGGAGTTTGACAGGGAACACTGAAGCTTTCTTT.

This clonotype was seen more than once but under ten times. This rearrangement joins TRBV5-1 to TRBJ2-5; tentative D call: TRBD2 (5 bases). The V gene lost 0 bases and the J gene lost 5 bases, with 14 bases spanning the gap. The CDR3 is made up of 15 amino acids. Germline V gene lookup returns CDR1 SGHRS and CDR2 YFSETQ. The CDR3 loop is CASSLAGGSGETQYF. In DNA, the CDR3 is TGCGCCAGCAGCTTGGCCGGCGGGTCGGGGGAGACCCAGTACTTC.

The J gene is TRBJ1-1, the V gene TRBV6-5; TRBD1 might be the D (5 bases). V was shortened by 2 bases and J by 12 bases, with 16 bases between the two germline ends. Per germline, CDR1 MNHEY and CDR2 SVGAGI. This CDR3 spans 13 amino acids. CDR3 protein: CASSYPGVPQPFF. CDR3 coding DNA: TGTGCCAGCAGTTACCCGGGGGTTCCTCAGCCTTTCTTT.

The rearrangement links TRBV3-1 to TRBJ1-6, with a possible D match to TRBD1 (5 bases). V lost 5 bases and J lost 5, with 13 bases in between. The CDR3 loop spans 15 amino acids. Germline lookup yields CDR1 LGHDT and CDR2 YNNKEL (reference sequence). The CDR3 sequence: CASSYRDGDNSPLHF. CDR3 in DNA: TGTGCCAGCAGCTACCGGGACGGAGATAATTCACCCCTCCACTTT.

The table lists this clonotype with a few counts. The chain carries TRBV4-1 and TRBJ2-7; 10 nucleotides line up with TRBD1. Germline V gives CDR1 MGHRA, CDR2 YSYEKL. This CDR3 comprises 15 residues. V lost 5 bases, J lost 4 bases, and 8 bases stayed unmatched. The CDR3 nucleotides are TGCGCCAGCAGCAACGCCGGGACAGGGGTTTACGAGCAGTACTTC. Protein: CASSNAGTGVYEQYF.

The genes are TRBV7-2 and TRBJ2-7; D is unclear. CDR3 length: 13 residues. Germline CDR1 reads SGHTA; CDR2 reads FQGNSA. The V gene lost 7 bases and the J gene lost 0 bases, with 10 bases spanning the gap. CDR3: CASTLDYSYEQYF. The CDR3 DNA reads as TGTGCCAGCACTCTGGATTACTCCTACGAGCAGTACTTC.

This clonotype has a handful of counts. The chain joins TRBV30 to TRBJ1-2, with TRBD1 identical over 7 bases. The V gene end was trimmed by 4 bases and the J gene end by 3 bases; junction bases not matched to a gene: 5. Germline V gives CDR1 GTSNPN, CDR2 SVGIG (reference sequence). The CDR3 covers 13 residues. The CDR3 protein is CAWTDTGDYGYTF. In DNA, the CDR3 is TGTGCCTGGACCGACACAGGGGACTATGGCTACACCTTC.

This clonotype appeared a few times. The J gene is TRBJ2-2, the V gene TRBV6-5; D is unresolved. This CDR3 is 13 amino acids long. Germline V gives CDR1 MNHEY, CDR2 SVGAGI. The V end was cut by 4 bases, the J end by 7 bases, with 10 bases between. CDR3 protein: CASSSSFSGELFF. CDR3 nucleotides: TGTGCCAGCAGTTCCTCTTTCAGCGGGGAGCTGTTTTTT.

The chain is built from TRBV30 and TRBJ2-5; maybe TRBD2 (6 bases). The J call may be in error: the DNA end matches TRBJ2-7 better. This CDR3 region has 15 residues. Germline V CDR1 and CDR2: GTSNPN, SVGIG (reference sequence). The CDR3 DNA reads as TGTGCCTGGAGTGGGTCAGTAGCGGTTCGCTACGAGCAGTACTTC. It encodes CAWSGSVAVRYEQYF.

The J gene is TRBJ2-1, the V gene TRBV6-2 or TRBV6-3; tentative D call: TRBD1 (5 bases). Trimming stripped 11 bases from V and 2 bases from J, with 7 bases between. CDR1 and CDR2 from the germline V gene are MNHEY and SVGEGT. CDR3 length equals 11 residues. For the CDR3, the DNA is TGTGCCGTGGGGCCCTACAATGAGCAGTTCTTC. Translated: CAVGPYNEQFF.

V is TRBV4-1 and J is TRBJ2-1; 7 nucleotides match TRBD1. Per the germline V gene, CDR1 is MGHRA and CDR2 is YSYEKL. The CDR3 is 13 residues long. V dropped 3 bases and J dropped 7; count of bases not matched to a gene: 3. The chain's CDR3 is CASSQRGPNEQFF. In DNA, the CDR3 is TGCGCCAGCAGCCAGAGGGGGCCTAATGAGCAGTTCTTC.

The chain recombines TRBV20-1 with TRBJ2-5; no clear D gene. The CDR3 has 11 residues. Germline CDR1 is DFQATT and CDR2 is SNEGSKA (reference sequence). Trimming cost V 0 bases and J 7 bases, with 6 bases left between them. In DNA, the CDR3 is TGCAGTGCTAGAGATCCGAGGACCCAGTACTTC. Translating gives CSARDPRTQYF.

This sequence joins TRBV19 and TRBJ1-5, with D uncertain. Germline CDR1 reads LNHDA; CDR2 reads SQIVND (reference sequence). The CDR3 runs 13 residues. V dropped 4 bases and J dropped 10 bases, with 14 bases sitting between them. CDR3: CASSSGPFFPQHF. The CDR3 bases are TGTGCCAGTAGTAGCGGGCCTTTCTTTCCCCAGCATTTT.

The gene calls are TRBV9 and TRBJ1-1, with TRBD1 matching 9 bases. There are 16 residues in the CDR3. Germline V gene data show CDR1 as SGDLS and CDR2 as YYNGEE. The V segment lost 4 bases and the J segment 1 base; nucleotides outside the gene matches: 8. The CDR3 is CASSTRDRVENTEAFF. Written as DNA, the CDR3 is TGTGCCAGCAGCACCCGGGACAGGGTAGAGAACACTGAAGCTTTCTTT.

The chain has TRBV2 and TRBJ2-1; D is perhaps TRBD1 or TRBD2 (5 bases each). CDR3 length equals 13 residues. V was cut by 5 bases and J by 10 bases, with 15 bases left in between. Germline V gene data show CDR1 as SNHLY and CDR2 as FYNNEI. CDR3 bases: TGTGCCAGCAGTCCGGGGACCCGGCGCGAGCAGTTCTTC. This encodes CASSPGTRREQFF.

The J gene is TRBJ1-1, the V gene TRBV12-3 or TRBV12-4; a weak D match, TRBD1 (5 bases). The V end was cut by 3 bases, the J end by 0 bases, with 14 bases between. This CDR3 is 16 amino acids long. CDR3 residues: CASSLGDWGLNTEAFF. In DNA, the CDR3 is TGTGCCAGCAGTTTGGGGGATTGGGGACTGAACACTGAAGCTTTCTTT.

This clonotype was observed a handful of times. Sequence at one end of the junction differs from germline and may be a read error. The rearrangement uses TRBV9 and TRBJ2-7; TRBD2 matches at 10 bases. Germline lookup yields CDR1 SGDLS and CDR2 YYNGEE. The CDR3 contains 15 residues. The CDR3 DNA sequence: TGTGCCGGCAGCCCCGGACTAGCGGCGTCCTACGAGCAGTACTTC. Protein: CAGSPGLAASYEQYF.

This chain uses TRBV11-2 with TRBJ2-5, with 12 bases lining up with TRBD2. This CDR3 has 17 residues. Germline CDR1 is SGHAT and CDR2 is FQNNGV. V lost 4 bases to trimming and J lost 4 bases; unmatched junction nucleotides: 10. The CDR3 DNA is TGTGCCAGCAGCTGGGAGACTAGCGGGGGCTCCCGAGAGACCCAGTACTTC. It specifies CASSWETSGGSRETQYF.

V and J are TRBV5-1 and TRBJ1-1; weak D call: TRBD1 (5 bases). Germline V gene data show CDR1 as SGHRS and CDR2 as YFSETQ. This CDR3 region has 14 residues. Trimming took 0 bases from V and 3 from J, leaving 9 bases between them. The CDR3 DNA sequence: TGCGCCAGCAGCTTGGGACAGCTATACACTGAAGCTTTCTTT. As protein: CASSLGQLYTEAFF.

This chain uses TRBV6-1 with TRBJ2-3; tentatively, D is TRBD1 or TRBD2 (6 bases each). CDR1 is MNHNS and CDR2 is SASEGT in the germline V gene. V lost 7 bases to trimming and J lost 2 bases, with 13 bases between them. The CDR3 has 14 residues. The CDR3 loop reads CASTEGGFTDTQYF. CDR3 nucleotide sequence: TGTGCCAGCACCGAGGGGGGATTCACAGATACGCAGTATTTT.

The V gene is TRBV20-1, the J gene TRBJ2-1, with 7 positions matching TRBD1. The germline CDR1 and CDR2 sequences are DFQATT and SNEGSKA (reference sequence). The V and J ends lost 3 bases and 6 bases, in that order; junction bases with no gene match: 5. This CDR3 comprises 13 residues. CDR3 sequence reads: CSARRGRVNEQFF. The CDR3 region has the DNA TGCAGTGCTAGGAGGGGGCGGGTCAATGAGCAGTTCTTC.

This clonotype was recorded only once. CDR3 loop: CASSLGTHTHSYNEQFF. DNA for the CDR3: TGTGCCAGCAGCCTCGGGACGCATACCCACTCCTACAATGAGCAGTTCTTC. The rearrangement links TRBV5-5 to TRBJ2-1, with D perhaps being TRBD1 or TRBD2 (5 bases each). There are 17 residues in the CDR3. Germline-derived CDR1 and CDR2 are SGHKS and YYEKEE (reference sequence). V was trimmed by 4 bases and J by 0 bases, leaving 17 bases between them.